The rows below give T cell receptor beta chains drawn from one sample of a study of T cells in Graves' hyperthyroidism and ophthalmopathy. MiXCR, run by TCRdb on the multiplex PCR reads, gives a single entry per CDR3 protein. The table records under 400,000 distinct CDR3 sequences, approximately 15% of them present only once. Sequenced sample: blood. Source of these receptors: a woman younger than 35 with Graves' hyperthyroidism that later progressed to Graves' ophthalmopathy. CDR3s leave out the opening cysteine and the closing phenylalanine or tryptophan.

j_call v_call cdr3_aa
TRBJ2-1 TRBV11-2 ASRKGLPGVEQF
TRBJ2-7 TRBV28 ASSSLLGGQGSYEQY
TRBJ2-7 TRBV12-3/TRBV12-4 ASSFGTESYEQY
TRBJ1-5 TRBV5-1 ASSLEGFGNQPQH
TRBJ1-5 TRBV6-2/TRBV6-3 ASSPRGFGESYQPQH
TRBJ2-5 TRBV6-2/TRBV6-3 ASSYYETQY
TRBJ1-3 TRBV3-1 ASSYEVGAGGNTIY
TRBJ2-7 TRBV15 ATTKAGTRTEQY
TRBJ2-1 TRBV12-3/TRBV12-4 ASTSPTFNNEQF
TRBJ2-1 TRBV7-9 ASSSLRGRGGYNEQF
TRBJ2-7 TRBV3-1 ASSQDKSVGGTYEQY
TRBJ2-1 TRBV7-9 ASSWLAGVYNEQF
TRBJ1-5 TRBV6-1 ASRTTRGANQPQH
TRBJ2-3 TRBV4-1 ASSQRTSGSDTQY
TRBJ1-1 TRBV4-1 ASSHLGTEAF
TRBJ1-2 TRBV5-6 ASSLRQGANYGYT
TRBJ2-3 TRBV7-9 ASSLVLAADTQY
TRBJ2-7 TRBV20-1 SADELGVGYEQY
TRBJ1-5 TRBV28 ASNALTGWYSNQPQH
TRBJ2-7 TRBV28 ASSPRPRTSYEQY
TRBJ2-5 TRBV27 ASSLGSEERETQY
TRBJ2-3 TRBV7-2 ASSLEWGTDTQY
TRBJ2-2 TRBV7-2 ASSLGVLAGGGELF
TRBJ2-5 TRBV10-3 AARGGQAQETQY
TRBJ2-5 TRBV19 ASGIFAGYQETQY
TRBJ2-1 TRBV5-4 ASSRPYRYGTSGHNEQF
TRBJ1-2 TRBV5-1 ASSLSGTGLYSYT
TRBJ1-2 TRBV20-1 SAKYQGANYGYT
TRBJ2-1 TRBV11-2 ASTLGDEQF
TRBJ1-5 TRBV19 ASSPRGAGLNQPQH
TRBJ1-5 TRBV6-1 ASSQDRAVQPQH
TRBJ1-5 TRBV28 ASSLLSRNQPQH
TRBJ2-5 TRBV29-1 SVANSQETQY
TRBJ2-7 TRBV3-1 ASSQDLTTGNYEQY
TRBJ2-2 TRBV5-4 ASSSGHLNTGELF
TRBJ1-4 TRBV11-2 ASSLVGGLYEKLF
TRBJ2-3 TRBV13 ASSPPAESGSKTDTQY
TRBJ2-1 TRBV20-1 SASRRDRPNEQF
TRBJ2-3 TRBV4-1 ASSLTSGRSADTQY
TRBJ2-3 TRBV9 ASSVAPSGRTDTQY
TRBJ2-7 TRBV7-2 ASSLSAGGLPADTYEQY
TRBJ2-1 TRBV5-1 ASSLDTNNEQF
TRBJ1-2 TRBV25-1 ASSDPGQANYGYT
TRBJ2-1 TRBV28 ASSFRRTSGRAHNEQF
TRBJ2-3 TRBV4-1 ASSQEWLAGVFGTDTQY
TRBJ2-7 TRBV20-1 SARLRDRSSYEQY
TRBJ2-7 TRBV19 ASTPKAGLSYEQY
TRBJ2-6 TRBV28 ASANRGRGRSGANVLT
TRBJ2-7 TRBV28 ASSLRGLEQY
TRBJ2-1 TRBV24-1 ATAGGHEQF